This TCR beta chain was recorded in a study of CD8 T cells in ankylosing spondylitis. The ends were cut back, 8 bases at V and 3 bases at J, with 13 bases in the middle. CDR3 length: 14 residues. This clonotype has a count of ten or more. What it binds is not known. Using quantitative 5'-RACE with molecular barcodes, the authors made TCR beta libraries. One entry per CDR3 protein results from TCRdb running MiXCR on the 5' RACE reads. The sample records about 800,000 distinct CDR3 sequences, approximately 12% being singletons. Study-level results: Reported data indicate significant enrichment of disease-linked clones within matched ankylosing spondylitis synovial fluid. Typical of ankylosing spondylitis blood, it appeared, was a TCR beta motif of under 10 highly homologous variants. Previously reported in reactive arthritis synovial fluid and blood were some of the motif variants.

This clonotype originated in a male donor with ankylosing spondylitis. The specimen was blood, either unsorted or a sorted T cell fraction (not recorded which). The chain has TRBV12-3 or TRBV12-4 and TRBJ2-2; D possibly corresponds to TRBD2 (6 bases). The CDR3 DNA follows: TGTGCCAGCCTAACTAGCCGAGACACCGGGGAGCTGTTTTTT. Its translation is CASLTSRDTGELFF.